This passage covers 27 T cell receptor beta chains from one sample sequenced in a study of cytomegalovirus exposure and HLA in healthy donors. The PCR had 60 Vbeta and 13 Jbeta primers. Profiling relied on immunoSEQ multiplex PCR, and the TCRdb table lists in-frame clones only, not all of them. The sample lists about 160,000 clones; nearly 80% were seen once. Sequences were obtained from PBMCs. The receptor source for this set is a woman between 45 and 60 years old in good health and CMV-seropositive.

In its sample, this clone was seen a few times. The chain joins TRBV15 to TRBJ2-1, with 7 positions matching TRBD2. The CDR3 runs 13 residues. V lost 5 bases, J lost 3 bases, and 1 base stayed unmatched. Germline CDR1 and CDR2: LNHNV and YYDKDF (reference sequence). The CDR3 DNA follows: TGTGCCACCAGCCCGGGGGGCTACAATGAGCAGTTCTTC. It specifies CATSPGGYNEQFF.

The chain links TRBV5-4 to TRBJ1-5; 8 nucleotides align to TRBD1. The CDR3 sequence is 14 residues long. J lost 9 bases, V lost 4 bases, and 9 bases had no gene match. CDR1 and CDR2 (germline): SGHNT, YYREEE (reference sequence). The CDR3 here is CASSRDRQIGPQHF. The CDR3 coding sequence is TGTGCCAGCAGCCGGGACAGGCAAATAGGGCCCCAGCATTTT.

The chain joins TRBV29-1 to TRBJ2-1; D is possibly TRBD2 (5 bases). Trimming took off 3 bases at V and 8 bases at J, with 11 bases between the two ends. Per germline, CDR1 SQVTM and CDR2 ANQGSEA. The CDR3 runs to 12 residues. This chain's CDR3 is CSVDTGSYEQFF. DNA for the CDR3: TGCAGCGTTGATACGGGGAGCTATGAGCAGTTCTTC.

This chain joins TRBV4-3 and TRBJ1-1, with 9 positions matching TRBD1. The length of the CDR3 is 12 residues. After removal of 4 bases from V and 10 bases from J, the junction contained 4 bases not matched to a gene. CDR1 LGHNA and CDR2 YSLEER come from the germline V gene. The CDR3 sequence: CASSPTGGVAFF. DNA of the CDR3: TGCGCCAGCAGCCCTACAGGGGGCGTAGCTTTCTTT.

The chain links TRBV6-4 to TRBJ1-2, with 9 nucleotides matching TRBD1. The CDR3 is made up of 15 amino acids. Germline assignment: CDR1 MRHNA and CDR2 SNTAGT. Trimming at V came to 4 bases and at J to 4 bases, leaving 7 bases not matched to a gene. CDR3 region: CASSATGGASYGYTF. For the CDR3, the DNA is TGTGCCAGCAGTGCCACAGGGGGCGCAAGCTATGGCTACACCTTC.

CDR3 sequence: CASSRMGGADTQYF. DNA of the CDR3: TGCGCCAGCAGTCGTATGGGGGGTGCAGATACGCAGTATTTT. This rearrangement joins TRBV4-3 to TRBJ2-3; D may be TRBD2 (6 bases). From germline, CDR1 is LGHNA and CDR2 YSLEER. The CDR3 consists of 14 residues. V lost 6 bases to trimming and J lost 4 bases, with 14 bases between them.

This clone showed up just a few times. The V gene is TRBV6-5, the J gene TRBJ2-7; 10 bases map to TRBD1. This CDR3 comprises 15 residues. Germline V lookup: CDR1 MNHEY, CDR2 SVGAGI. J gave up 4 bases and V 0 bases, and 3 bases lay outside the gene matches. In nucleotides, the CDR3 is TGTGCCAGCAGTTACTCGGGACAGGGGATTTACGAGCAGTACTTC. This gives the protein CASSYSGQGIYEQYF.

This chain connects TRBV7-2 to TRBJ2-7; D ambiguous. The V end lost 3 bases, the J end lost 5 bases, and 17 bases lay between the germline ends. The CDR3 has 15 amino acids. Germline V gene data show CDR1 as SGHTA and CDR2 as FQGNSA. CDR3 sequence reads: CASSFRGHNIDEQYF. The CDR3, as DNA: TGTGCCAGCAGCTTTCGAGGTCATAACATAGACGAGCAGTACTTC.

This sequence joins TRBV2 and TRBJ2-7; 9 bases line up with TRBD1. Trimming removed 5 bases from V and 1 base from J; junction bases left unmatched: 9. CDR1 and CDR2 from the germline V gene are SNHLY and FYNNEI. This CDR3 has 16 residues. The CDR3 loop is CASSLQPGQGSYEQYF. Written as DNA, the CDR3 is TGTGCCAGCAGTTTGCAGCCGGGACAGGGATCCTACGAGCAGTACTTC. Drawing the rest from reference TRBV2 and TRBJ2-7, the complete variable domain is EPEVTQTPSHQVTQMGQEVILRCVPISNHLYFYWYRQILGQKVEFLVSFYNNEISEKSEIFDDQFSVERPDGSNFTLKIRSTKLEDSAMYFCASSLQPGQGSYEQYFGPGTRLTVT.

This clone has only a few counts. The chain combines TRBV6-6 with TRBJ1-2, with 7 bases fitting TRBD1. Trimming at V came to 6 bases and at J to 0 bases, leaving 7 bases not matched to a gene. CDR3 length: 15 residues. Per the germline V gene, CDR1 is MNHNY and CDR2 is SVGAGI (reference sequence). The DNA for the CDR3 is TGTGCCAGCAGCGCTAGAAGGGGGCCTAACTATGGCTACACCTTC. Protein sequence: CASSARRGPNYGYTF.

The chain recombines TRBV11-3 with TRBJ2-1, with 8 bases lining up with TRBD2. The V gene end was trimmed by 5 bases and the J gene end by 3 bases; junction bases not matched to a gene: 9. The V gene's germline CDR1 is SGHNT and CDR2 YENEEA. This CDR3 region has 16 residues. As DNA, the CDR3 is TGTGCCAGCAGCCCAGGCGGACTAGCAGACTACAATGAGCAGTTCTTC. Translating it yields CASSPGGLADYNEQFF.

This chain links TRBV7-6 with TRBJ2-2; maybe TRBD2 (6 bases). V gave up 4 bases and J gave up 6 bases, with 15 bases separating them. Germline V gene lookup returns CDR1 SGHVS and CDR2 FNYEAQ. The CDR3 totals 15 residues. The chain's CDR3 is CASSSGGSSSGELFF. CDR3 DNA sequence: TGTGCCAGCAGCTCTGGAGGGTCCTCTTCCGGGGAGCTGTTTTTT.

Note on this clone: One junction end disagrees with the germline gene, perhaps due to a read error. CDR3 in amino acids: CASALGSGPTYQQYF. CDR3 sequence (DNA): TGTGCCAGCGCTCTGGGAAGCGGACCCACCTACCAGCAGTACTTC. This chain uses TRBV6-5 with TRBJ2-7; tentatively, D is TRBD2 (5 bases). Germline V lookup: CDR1 MNHEY, CDR2 SVGAGI. The CDR3 length is 15 residues.

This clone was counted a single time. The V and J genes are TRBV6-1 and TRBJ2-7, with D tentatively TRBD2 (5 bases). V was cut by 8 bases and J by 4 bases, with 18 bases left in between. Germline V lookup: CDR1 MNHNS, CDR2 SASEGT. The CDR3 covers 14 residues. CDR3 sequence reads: CASCVGAGKYEQYF. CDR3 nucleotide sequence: TGTGCCAGCTGCGTGGGAGCCGGGAAGTACGAGCAGTACTTC.

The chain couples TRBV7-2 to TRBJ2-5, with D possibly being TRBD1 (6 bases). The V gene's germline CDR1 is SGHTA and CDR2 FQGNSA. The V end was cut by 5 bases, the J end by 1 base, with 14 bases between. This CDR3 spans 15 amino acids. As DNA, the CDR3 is TGTGCCAGCAGCCTATGGGACATGGGCCAAGAGACCCAGTACTTC. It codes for CASSLWDMGQETQYF.

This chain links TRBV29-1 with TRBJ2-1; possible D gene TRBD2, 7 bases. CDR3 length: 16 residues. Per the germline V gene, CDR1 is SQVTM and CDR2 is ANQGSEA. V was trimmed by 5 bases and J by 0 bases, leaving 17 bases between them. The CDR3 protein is CSVLEQGGGSYNEQFF. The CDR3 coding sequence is TGCAGCGTTTTGGAACAGGGCGGGGGCTCCTACAATGAGCAGTTCTTC.

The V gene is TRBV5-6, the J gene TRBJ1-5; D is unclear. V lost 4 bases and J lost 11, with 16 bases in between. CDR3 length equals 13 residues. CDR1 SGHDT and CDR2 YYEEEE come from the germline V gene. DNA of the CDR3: TGTGCCAGCAGCGAGGGCCGGGCATCAGCCCAGCATTTT. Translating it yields CASSEGRASAQHF.

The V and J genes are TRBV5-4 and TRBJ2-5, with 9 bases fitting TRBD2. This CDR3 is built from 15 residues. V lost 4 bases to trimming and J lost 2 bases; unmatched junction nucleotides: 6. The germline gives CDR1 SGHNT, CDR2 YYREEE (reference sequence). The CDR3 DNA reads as TGTGCCAGCAGCCCGCAGCGGGGGGCACAAGAGACCCAGTACTTC. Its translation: CASSPQRGAQETQYF.

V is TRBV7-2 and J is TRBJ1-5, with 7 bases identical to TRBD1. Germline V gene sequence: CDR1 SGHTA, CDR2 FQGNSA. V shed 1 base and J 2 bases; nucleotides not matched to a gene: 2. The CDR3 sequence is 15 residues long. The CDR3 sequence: CASSLDTGGNQPQHF. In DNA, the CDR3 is TGTGCCAGCAGCTTAGACACAGGGGGCAATCAGCCCCAGCATTTT.

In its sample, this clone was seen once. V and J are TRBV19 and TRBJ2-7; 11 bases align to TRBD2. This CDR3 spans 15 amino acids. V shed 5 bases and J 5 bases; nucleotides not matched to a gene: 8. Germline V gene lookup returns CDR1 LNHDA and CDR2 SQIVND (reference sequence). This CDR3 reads CASSPSSGRMHEQYF. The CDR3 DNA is TGTGCCAGTAGTCCGTCTAGCGGGAGGATGCACGAGCAGTACTTC.

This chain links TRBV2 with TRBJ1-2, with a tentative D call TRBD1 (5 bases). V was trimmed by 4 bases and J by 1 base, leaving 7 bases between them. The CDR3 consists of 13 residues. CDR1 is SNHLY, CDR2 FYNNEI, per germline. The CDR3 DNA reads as TGTGCCAGCAGTGCCGACAGTAACTATGGCTACACCTTC. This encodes CASSADSNYGYTF.

CDR3 DNA sequence: TGTGCCAGCAGCCTACCCCAGGGGAACGCTGAGCAGTTCTTC. It specifies CASSLPQGNAEQFF. V usage is TRBV13 and J usage is TRBJ2-1, with a possible D match to TRBD1 (6 bases). Between the trimmed V and J ends, which lost 5 bases and 9 bases, there was a span of 17 bases. CDR1 PRHDT and CDR2 FYEKMQ come from the germline V gene (reference sequence). The CDR3 loop spans 14 amino acids.

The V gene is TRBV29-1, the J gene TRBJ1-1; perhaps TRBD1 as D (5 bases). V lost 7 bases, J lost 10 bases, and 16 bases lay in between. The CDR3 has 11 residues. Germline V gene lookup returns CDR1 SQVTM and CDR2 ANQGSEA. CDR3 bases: TGCAGCGCTGGGGCGGGGCCTACAGCTTTCTTT. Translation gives CSAGAGPTAFF.

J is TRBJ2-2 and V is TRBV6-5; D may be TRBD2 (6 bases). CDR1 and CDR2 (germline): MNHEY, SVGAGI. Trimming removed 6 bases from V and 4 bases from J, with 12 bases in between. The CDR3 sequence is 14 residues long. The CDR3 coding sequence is TGTGCCAGCAGACTCGTGGGAGGCACCGGGGAGCTGTTTTTT. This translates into CASRLVGGTGELFF.

CDR3 amino acids: CASSSLAGHTGELFF. The CDR3 DNA reads TGTGCCAGCAGCTCCCTAGCGGGGCACACCGGGGAGCTGTTTTTT. The chain combines TRBV11-2 with TRBJ2-2; TRBD2 agrees at 9 bases. With 4 bases clipped from V and 3 bases from J, the junction kept 3 bases outside the gene matches. Germline CDR1 is SGHAT and CDR2 is FQNNGV. The CDR3 loop spans 15 amino acids.

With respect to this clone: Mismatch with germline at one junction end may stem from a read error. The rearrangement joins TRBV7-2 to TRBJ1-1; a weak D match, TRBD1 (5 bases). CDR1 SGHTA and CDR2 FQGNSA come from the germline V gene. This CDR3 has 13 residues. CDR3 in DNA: TGTGTCAGCAGCCTCCCCCAACGGGGGGTAGCTTTCTTT. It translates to CVSSLPQRGVAFF.

This CDR3 reads CASTMRLEGAGEQYF. In DNA, the CDR3 is TGTGCCAGCACCATGCGATTAGAGGGTGCGGGGGAGCAGTACTTC. The rearrangement joins TRBV21-1 to TRBJ2-7; the table calls TRBD2, which could not be checked here. TRBV21-1 is a pseudogene segment. The CDR3 contains 15 residues.